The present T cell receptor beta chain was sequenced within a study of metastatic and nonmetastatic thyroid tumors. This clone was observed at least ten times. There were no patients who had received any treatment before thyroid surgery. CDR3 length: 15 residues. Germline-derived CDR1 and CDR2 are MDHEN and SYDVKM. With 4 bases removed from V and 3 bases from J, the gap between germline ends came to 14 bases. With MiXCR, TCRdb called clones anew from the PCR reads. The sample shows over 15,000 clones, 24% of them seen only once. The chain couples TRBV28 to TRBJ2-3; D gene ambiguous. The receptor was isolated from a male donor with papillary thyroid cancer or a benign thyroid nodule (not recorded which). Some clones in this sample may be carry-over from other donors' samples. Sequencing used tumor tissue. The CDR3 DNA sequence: TGTGCCAGCAGTTCTTTATTGGAGAGGACAGATACGCAGTATTTT. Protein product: CASSSLLERTDTQYF.